These 2 T cell receptor beta chains originate from one sample sequenced in a study of memory CD4+ T cells and cytomegalovirus serostatus. Libraries were prepared by immunoSEQ multiplex PCR; TCRdb keeps only in-frame clonotypes and omits some of them. The data show about 92,000 clones, about four fifths seen once. Single viable CD3+CD4+CD8-CD45RO+ cells were sorted as the memory CD4+ T cells. Sequencing was carried out using memory CD4+ T cells from blood. The receptors here all came from an adult in good health and CMV-seropositive.

The rearrangement links TRBV28 to TRBJ1-2; D is possibly TRBD1 (6 bases). V gave up 5 bases and J gave up 5 bases, with 18 bases separating them. The germline gives CDR1 MDHEN, CDR2 SYDVKM. The CDR3 extends over 15 amino acids. The CDR3 sequence: CASSPPGQSFYGYTF. In nucleotides, the CDR3 is TGTGCCAGCAGTCCGCCCGGACAGTCCTTTTATGGCTACACCTTC.

V usage is TRBV18 and J usage is TRBJ2-7; TRBD1 matches 8 bases. CDR3 length: 15 amino acids. The junction had 6 bases not matched to a gene; V was cut back by 5 bases and J by 0 bases. Germline lookup yields CDR1 KGHSH and CDR2 LQKENI. CDR3 in amino acids: CASSATGGNSYEQYF. CDR3 sequence (DNA): TGTGCCAGCTCAGCAACAGGGGGGAACTCCTACGAGCAGTACTTC.